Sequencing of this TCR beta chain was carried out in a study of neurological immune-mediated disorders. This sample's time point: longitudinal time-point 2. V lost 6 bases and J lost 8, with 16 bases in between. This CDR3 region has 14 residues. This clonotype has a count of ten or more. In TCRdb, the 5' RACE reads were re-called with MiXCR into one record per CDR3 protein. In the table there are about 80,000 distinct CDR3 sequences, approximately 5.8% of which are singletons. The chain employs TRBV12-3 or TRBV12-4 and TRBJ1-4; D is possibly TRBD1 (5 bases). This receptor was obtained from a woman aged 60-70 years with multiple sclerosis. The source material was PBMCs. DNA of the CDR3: TGTGCCAGCAGCCCCGTGGGGGGGTCGGAAAAACTGTTTTTT. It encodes CASSPVGGSEKLFF.